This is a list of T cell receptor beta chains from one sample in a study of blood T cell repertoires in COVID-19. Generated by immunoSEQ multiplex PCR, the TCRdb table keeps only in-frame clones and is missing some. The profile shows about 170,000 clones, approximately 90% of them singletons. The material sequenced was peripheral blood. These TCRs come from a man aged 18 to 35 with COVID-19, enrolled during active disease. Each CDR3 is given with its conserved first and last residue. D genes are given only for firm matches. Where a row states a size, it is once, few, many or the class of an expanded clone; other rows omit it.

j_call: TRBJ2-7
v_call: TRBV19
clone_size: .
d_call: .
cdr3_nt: TGTGCCAGTAGTTTCACAGGGTTTAACGAGCAGTACTTC
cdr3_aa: CASSFTGFNEQYF

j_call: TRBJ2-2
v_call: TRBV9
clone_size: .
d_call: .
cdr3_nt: TGTGCCAGCAGCCCTCGTTGGAGGGACCCCACCGGGGAGCTGTTTTTT
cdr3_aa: CASSPRWRDPTGELFF

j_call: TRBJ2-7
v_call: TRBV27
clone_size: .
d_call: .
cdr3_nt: TGTGCCAGCAGCTCCCCAGAGGGCTACGAGCAGTACTTC
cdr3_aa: CASSSPEGYEQYF

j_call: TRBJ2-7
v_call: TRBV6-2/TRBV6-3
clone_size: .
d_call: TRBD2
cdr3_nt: TGTGCCAGCAGTTACGGTACTAGCGGGAGGACGACAATCTTCCGCCACCCCCTCTTC
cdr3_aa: CASSYGTSGRTTIFRHPLF

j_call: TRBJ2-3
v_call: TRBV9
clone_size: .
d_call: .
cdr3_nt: TGTGCCAGCAGCGTTTACGGAGATAAGGCAGATACGCAGTATTTT
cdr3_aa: CASSVYGDKADTQYF

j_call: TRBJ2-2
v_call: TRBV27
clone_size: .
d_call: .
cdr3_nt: TGTGCCAGCAGTCCCGACGGGACAACGAACACCGGGGAGCTGTTTTTT
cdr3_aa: CASSPDGTTNTGELFF

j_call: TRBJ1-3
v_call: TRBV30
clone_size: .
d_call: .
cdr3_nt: TGTGCCTCGGAAGGGGGGGGCGGCAGTGGAAACACCATATATTTT
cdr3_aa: CASEGGGGSGNTIYF

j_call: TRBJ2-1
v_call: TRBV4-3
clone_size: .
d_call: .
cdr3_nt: TGCGCCAGCAGCCCCCCTGGGAGGTACAATGAGCAGTTCTTC
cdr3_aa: CASSPPGRYNEQFF

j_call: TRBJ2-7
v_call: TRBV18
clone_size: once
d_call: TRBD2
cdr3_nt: TGTGCCAGCTCACCATCGGGGGGGCGACCCACGTGGGAGCAGTACTTC
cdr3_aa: CASSPSGGRPTWEQYF

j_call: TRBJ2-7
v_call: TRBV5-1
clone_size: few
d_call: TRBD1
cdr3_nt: TGCGCCAGCAGCTTGAGTCCCCGGACAGGGGGCTACGAGCAGTACTTC
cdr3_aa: CASSLSPRTGGYEQYF

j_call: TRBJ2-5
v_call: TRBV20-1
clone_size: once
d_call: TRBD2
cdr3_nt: TGCAGTGCCCGGACTAGCGGGACCCAGTACTTC
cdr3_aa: CSARTSGTQYF

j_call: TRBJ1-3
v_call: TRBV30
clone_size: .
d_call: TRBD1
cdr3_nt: TGTGCCTTAAGCAGGGGGGCTGGAAACACCATATATTTT
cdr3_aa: CALSRGAGNTIYF

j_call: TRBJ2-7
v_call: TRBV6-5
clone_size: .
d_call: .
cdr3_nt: TGTGCCAGCAGTTACCTGGGGGGAGAAGAGCAGTACTTC
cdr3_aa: CASSYLGGEEQYF

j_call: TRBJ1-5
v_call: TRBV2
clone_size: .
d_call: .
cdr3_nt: TGTGCCAGCGGTGGGGGAGGGAATCAGCCCCAGCATTTT
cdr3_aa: CASGGGGNQPQHF

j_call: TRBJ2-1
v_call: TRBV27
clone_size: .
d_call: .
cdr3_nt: TGTGCCACCCAAACACGAGGCAATGAGCAGTTCTTC
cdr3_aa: CATQTRGNEQFF

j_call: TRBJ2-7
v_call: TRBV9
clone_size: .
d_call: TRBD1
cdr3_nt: TGTGCCAGCAGCGTTGCTCCCGGGACAGGGGGTTACGAGCAGTACTTC
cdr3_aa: CASSVAPGTGGYEQYF

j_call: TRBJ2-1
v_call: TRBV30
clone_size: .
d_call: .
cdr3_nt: TGTGCCTGGAAAGGGGTTTGGGGGGACAATGAGCAGTTCTTC
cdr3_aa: CAWKGVWGDNEQFF

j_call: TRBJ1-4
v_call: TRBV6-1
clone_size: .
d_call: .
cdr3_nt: TGTGCCAGCAGTGAAGCGAGGCAGAATGAAAAACTGCTTTTT
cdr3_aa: CASSEARQNEKLLF

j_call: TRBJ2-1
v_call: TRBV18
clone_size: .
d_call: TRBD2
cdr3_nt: TGTGCCAGCTCACCCGGACTAGCGAATGAGCAGTTCTTC
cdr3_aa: CASSPGLANEQFF

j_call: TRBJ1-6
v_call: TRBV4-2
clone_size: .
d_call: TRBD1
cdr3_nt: TGTGCCAGCAGCCAGGAGGGACAGGCGCATTCACCCCTCCACTTT
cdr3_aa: CASSQEGQAHSPLHF

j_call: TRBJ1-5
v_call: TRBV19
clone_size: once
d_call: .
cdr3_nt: TGTGCCAGTAGTTATGGGACTTTTAGCAATCAGCCCCAGCATTTT
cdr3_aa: CASSYGTFSNQPQHF

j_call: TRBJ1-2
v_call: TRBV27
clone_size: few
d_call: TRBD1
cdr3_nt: TGTGCCAGCAGTTACGGGACAGGGGAGGGCTACACCTTC
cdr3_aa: CASSYGTGEGYTF

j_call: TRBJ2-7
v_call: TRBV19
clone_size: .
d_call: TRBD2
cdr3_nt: TGTGCCAGTAGTATCCGCGGGACTAGCGGGAGGCTCGAGCAGTACTTC
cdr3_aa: CASSIRGTSGRLEQYF

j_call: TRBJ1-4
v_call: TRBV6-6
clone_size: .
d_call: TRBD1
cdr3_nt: TGTGCCAGCAGTTTCACAGGGGGCTTGGGGGAAAAACTGTTTTTT
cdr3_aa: CASSFTGGLGEKLFF

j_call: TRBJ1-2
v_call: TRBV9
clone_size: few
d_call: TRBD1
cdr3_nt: TGTGCCAGCAGCGTAGACCCAGGGGGCAGGGAGGGCTACACCTTC
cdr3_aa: CASSVDPGGREGYTF

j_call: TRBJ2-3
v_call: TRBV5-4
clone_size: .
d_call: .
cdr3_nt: TGTGCCAGCAGCTTTTACGGGAACACAGATACGCAGTATTTT
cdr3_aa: CASSFYGNTDTQYF

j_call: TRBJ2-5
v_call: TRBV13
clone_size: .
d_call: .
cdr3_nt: TGTGCCAGCAGCTTAGGCCCGGCTAGGGGAGAGACCCAGTACTTC
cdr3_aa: CASSLGPARGETQYF

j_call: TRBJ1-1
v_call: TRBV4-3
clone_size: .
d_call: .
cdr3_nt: TGCGCCAGCAGCCAAGAATGGCCCTCGCCTGAAGCTTTCTTT
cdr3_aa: CASSQEWPSPEAFF

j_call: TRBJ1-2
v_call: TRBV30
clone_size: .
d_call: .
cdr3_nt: TGTGCCTGGAGTGAACAGGGTAACTATGGCTACACCTTC
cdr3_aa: CAWSEQGNYGYTF

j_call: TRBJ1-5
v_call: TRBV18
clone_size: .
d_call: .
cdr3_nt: TGTGCCAGCTCACCAGGGGCCCCCAGATCAGCCGAGCATTTT
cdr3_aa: CASSPGAPRSAEHF

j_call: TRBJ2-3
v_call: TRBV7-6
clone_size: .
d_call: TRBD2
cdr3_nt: TGTGCCAGCAGCTTAGCGGGAGGGCCCTCGGTAGATACGCAGTATTTT
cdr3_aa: CASSLAGGPSVDTQYF

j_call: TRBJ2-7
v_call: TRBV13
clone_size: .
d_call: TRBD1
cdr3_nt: TGTGCCAGCTCTACAGGGGCGTCCTACGAGCAGTACTTC
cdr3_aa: CASSTGASYEQYF

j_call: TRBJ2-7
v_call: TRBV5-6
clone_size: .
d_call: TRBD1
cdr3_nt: TGTGCCAGCAGCGGACGGGACAGGGGACGCCACGAGCAGTACTTC
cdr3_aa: CASSGRDRGRHEQYF

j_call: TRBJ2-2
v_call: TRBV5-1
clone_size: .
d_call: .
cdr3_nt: TGCGCCAGCAGCTTGTGGAGGGGGAACACCGGGGAGCTGTTTTTT
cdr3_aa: CASSLWRGNTGELFF

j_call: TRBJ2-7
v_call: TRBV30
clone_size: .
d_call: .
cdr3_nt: TGTGCGGGACGGGGGTCGAACTCCTACGAGCAGTACTTC
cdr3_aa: CAGRGSNSYEQYF

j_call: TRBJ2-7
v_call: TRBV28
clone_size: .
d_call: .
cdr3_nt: TGTGCCAGCAGTTTATGGCAGGGGCAGGCATACGAGCAGTACTTC
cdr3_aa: CASSLWQGQAYEQYF

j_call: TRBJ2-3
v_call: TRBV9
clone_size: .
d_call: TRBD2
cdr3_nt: TGTGCCAGCAGCGTAGGGCTAGCGGGATCAGATACGCAGTATTTT
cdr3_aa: CASSVGLAGSDTQYF

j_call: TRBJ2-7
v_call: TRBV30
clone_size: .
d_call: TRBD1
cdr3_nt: TGTGCCTGGAGTGTAGGGGGACAGGACTACGAGCAGTACTTC
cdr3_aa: CAWSVGGQDYEQYF

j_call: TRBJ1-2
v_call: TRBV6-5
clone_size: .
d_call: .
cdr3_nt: TGTGCCACCCCCTCCGGGGGAGTAGATGGCTACACCTTC
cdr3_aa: CATPSGGVDGYTF

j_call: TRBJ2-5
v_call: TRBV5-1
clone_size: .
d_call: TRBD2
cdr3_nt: TGCGCCAGCAGCTTGGCCAGGACGGGAGGGCCCCAAGAGACCCAGTACTTC
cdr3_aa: CASSLARTGGPQETQYF

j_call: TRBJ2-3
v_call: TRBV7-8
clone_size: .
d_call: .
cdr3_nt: TGTGCCAGCAGCTTATCGTCTGCCGGTTGGGATACGCAGTATTTT
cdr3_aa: CASSLSSAGWDTQYF

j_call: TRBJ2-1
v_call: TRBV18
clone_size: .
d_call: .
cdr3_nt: TGTGCCAGCTCACCGCTAAGCGGCCCTACGGTGAATGAGCAGTTCTTC
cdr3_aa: CASSPLSGPTVNEQFF

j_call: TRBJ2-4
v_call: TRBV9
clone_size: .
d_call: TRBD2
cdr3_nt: TGTGCCAGCAGCGGGCCTAGCGGGAGTAACATTCAGTACTTC
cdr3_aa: CASSGPSGSNIQYF

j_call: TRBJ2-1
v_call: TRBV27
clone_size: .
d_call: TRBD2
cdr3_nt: TGTGCCAGCAGAAAGCTAGCGGGAGCCTCCTACAATGAGCAGTTCTTC
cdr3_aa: CASRKLAGASYNEQFF

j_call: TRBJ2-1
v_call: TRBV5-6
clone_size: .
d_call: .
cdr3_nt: TGTGCCAGCACCGCGGTTGTGCGGGGAACCCCTTACAATGAGCAGTTCTTC
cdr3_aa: CASTAVVRGTPYNEQFF

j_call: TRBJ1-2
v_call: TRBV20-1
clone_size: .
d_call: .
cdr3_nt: TGCAGTGCTAGACCCAGCTATGGCTACACCTTC
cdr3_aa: CSARPSYGYTF

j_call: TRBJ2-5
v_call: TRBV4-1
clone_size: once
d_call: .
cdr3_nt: TGCGCCAGCAGCCAGTGGCAATGGGAGACCCAGTACTTC
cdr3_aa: CASSQWQWETQYF

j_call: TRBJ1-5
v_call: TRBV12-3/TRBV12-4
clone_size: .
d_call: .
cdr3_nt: TGTGCCAGCAGCTGGGGGGGGCAGCCCCAGCATTTT
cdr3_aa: CASSWGGQPQHF

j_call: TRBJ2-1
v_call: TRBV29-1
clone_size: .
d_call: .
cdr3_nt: TGCAGCGTTTATGGAAGGGAGAGGGCTAGAGGCAATGAGCAGTTCTTC
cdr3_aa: CSVYGRERARGNEQFF

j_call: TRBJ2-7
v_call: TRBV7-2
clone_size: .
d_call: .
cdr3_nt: TGTGCCAGCAGCTTAGAGGCGGGCCGCTCCTACGAGCAGTACTTC
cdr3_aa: CASSLEAGRSYEQYF

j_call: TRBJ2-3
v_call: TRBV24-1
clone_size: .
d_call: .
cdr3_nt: TGTGCCACCAGTGACCTAACTAGGGATGGGAATACGCAGTATTTT
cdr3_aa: CATSDLTRDGNTQYF

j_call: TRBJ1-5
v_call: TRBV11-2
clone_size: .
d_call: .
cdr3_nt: TGTGCCAGCAGCTTAGGAGATAGTCAGCCCCAGCATTTT
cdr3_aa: CASSLGDSQPQHF

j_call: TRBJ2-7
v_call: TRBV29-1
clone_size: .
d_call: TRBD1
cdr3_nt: TGCAGCGTTAAGGGGACAGGGGCCTCCTACGAGCAGTACTTC
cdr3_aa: CSVKGTGASYEQYF

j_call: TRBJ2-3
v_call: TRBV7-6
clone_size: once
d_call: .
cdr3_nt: TGTGCCAGCAGCTTAAGTACCCCTTGGGCAGGGTCCTTCAGCACAGATACGCAGTATTTT
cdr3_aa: CASSLSTPWAGSFSTDTQYF

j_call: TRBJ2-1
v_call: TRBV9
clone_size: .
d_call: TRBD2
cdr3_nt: TGTGCCAGCAGCGCTTCCCAGCGGGAGCCTCACTACAATGAGCAGTTCTTC
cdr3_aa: CASSASQREPHYNEQFF